These T cell receptor beta chains were read from a single sample in a study of CD8 T cells in Susac syndrome. TCRdb re-derived calls from the immunoSEQ multiplex PCR reads in MiXCR, one entry per CDR3 protein. The sample lists roughly 150,000 distinct CDR3 sequences; 85% to 95% were seen once. Sample: CD4+ T cells from PBMCs. These receptors came from a human donor in good health. Each CDR3 is given with its conserved first and last residue. Fields, in order: clone size, D gene, V gene, J gene, CDR3 DNA, CDR3 protein. The D gene is left open where the match is weak. The size of a clone is reported for some rows only, either as once, few or many, or as a class for expanded clones.

clone_size: -; d_call: -; v_call: TRBV12-3/TRBV12-4; j_call: TRBJ2-2; cdr3_nt: TGTGCCAGCAGTACCCCCGGGCTAGCCTACACCACCGGGGAGCTGTTTTTT; cdr3_aa: CASSTPGLAYTTGELFF
clone_size: -; d_call: -; v_call: TRBV5-1; j_call: TRBJ1-6; cdr3_nt: TGCGCCAGCAGCTTCAGGGATTCGGTCAACGCGGGTTCACCCCTCCACTTT; cdr3_aa: CASSFRDSVNAGSPLHF
clone_size: -; d_call: TRBD1; v_call: TRBV29-1; j_call: TRBJ1-2; cdr3_nt: TGCAGCGTTGACGAACAGGGGATGGGCGGCTACACCTTC; cdr3_aa: CSVDEQGMGGYTF
clone_size: -; d_call: -; v_call: TRBV2; j_call: TRBJ1-2; cdr3_nt: TGTGCCAGCAGTATGGGCCCTAACTATGGCTACACCTTC; cdr3_aa: CASSMGPNYGYTF
clone_size: few; d_call: TRBD2; v_call: TRBV20-1; j_call: TRBJ2-5; cdr3_nt: TGCAGTGCTGGACTAGCGGGGGGCGGACCGAAGACCCAGTACTTC; cdr3_aa: CSAGLAGGGPKTQYF
clone_size: -; d_call: -; v_call: TRBV12-3/TRBV12-4; j_call: TRBJ1-4; cdr3_nt: TGTGCCAGCAGGGCGGGGTTATCGGGTGAAAAACTGTTTTTT; cdr3_aa: CASRAGLSGEKLFF
clone_size: -; d_call: -; v_call: TRBV19; j_call: TRBJ1-1; cdr3_nt: TGTGCCAGTATTCAGCGATCTGAAGCTTTCTTT; cdr3_aa: CASIQRSEAFF
clone_size: -; d_call: -; v_call: TRBV29-1; j_call: TRBJ2-7; cdr3_nt: TGCAGCGTTGAAATTGCCTACGAGCAGTACTTC; cdr3_aa: CSVEIAYEQYF
clone_size: -; d_call: TRBD1; v_call: TRBV29-1; j_call: TRBJ1-2; cdr3_nt: TGCAGCGTGCACGGGGACAGGGTGGACTATGGCTACACCTTC; cdr3_aa: CSVHGDRVDYGYTF
clone_size: -; d_call: -; v_call: TRBV29-1; j_call: TRBJ2-1; cdr3_nt: -; cdr3_aa: CSVFGSGNAPFF
clone_size: once; d_call: -; v_call: TRBV29-1; j_call: TRBJ2-2; cdr3_nt: TGCAGCGTACACAGGAACACCGGGGAGCTGTTTTTT; cdr3_aa: CSVHRNTGELFF
clone_size: -; d_call: TRBD1; v_call: TRBV29-1; j_call: TRBJ2-1; cdr3_nt: TGCAGCGTTGAAGAGGGGTACAGGGGGAGACGCAATGAGCAGTTCTTC; cdr3_aa: CSVEEGYRGRRNEQFF
clone_size: -; d_call: -; v_call: TRBV6-5; j_call: TRBJ1-2; cdr3_nt: TGTGCCAGCAGTTATAGGGATGCGCAAGGCTACACCTTC; cdr3_aa: CASSYRDAQGYTF
clone_size: few; d_call: -; v_call: TRBV7-9; j_call: TRBJ2-1; cdr3_nt: TGTGCCAGCAGGGGAGCCTACAATGAGCAGTTCTTC; cdr3_aa: CASRGAYNEQFF
clone_size: -; d_call: TRBD2; v_call: TRBV29-1; j_call: TRBJ2-2; cdr3_nt: TGCAGCGCGCGAGGGACTAGCGGCACCGGGGAGCTGTTTTTT; cdr3_aa: CSARGTSGTGELFF
clone_size: once; d_call: -; v_call: TRBV9; j_call: TRBJ1-3; cdr3_nt: TGTGCCAGCAGCGTAGCGGAGTTCTCTGGAAACACCATATATTTT; cdr3_aa: CASSVAEFSGNTIYF
clone_size: -; d_call: TRBD1; v_call: TRBV7-2; j_call: TRBJ2-7; cdr3_nt: TGTGCCAGCAGCCGTTGGACAGGCGAACCCTACGAGCAGTACTTC; cdr3_aa: CASSRWTGEPYEQYF
clone_size: -; d_call: -; v_call: TRBV7-2; j_call: TRBJ2-7; cdr3_nt: TGTGCCAGCAGTTCGTACTACGAGCAGTACTTC; cdr3_aa: CASSSYYEQYF
clone_size: -; d_call: -; v_call: TRBV19; j_call: TRBJ1-4; cdr3_nt: TGTGCCAGTAGTATGAGGGAAGAAAAACTGTTTTTT; cdr3_aa: CASSMREEKLFF
clone_size: -; d_call: TRBD2; v_call: TRBV28; j_call: TRBJ2-5; cdr3_nt: TGTGCCAGCAGTCTACCGGGACTAGCGGACCAAGAGACCCAGTACTTC; cdr3_aa: CASSLPGLADQETQYF
clone_size: -; d_call: -; v_call: TRBV5-1; j_call: TRBJ2-3; cdr3_nt: TGCGCCAGCAGGGCCGAGGGCACAGATACGCAGTATTTT; cdr3_aa: CASRAEGTDTQYF
clone_size: -; d_call: TRBD2; v_call: TRBV9; j_call: TRBJ2-5; cdr3_nt: TGTGCCAGCAGCCCCGAAGAGGGACTAGTATCGGGAGGGACCCAGTACTTC; cdr3_aa: CASSPEEGLVSGGTQYF
clone_size: -; d_call: TRBD1; v_call: TRBV7-2; j_call: TRBJ1-5; cdr3_nt: TGTGCCAGCAGCCCGGACAGGGCGAGGCAGCCCCAGCATTTT; cdr3_aa: CASSPDRARQPQHF
clone_size: -; d_call: TRBD2; v_call: TRBV19; j_call: TRBJ2-7; cdr3_nt: TGTGCCAGTAGTAAAGTTGCCGGGGGGGCCTCCTACGAGCAGTACTTC; cdr3_aa: CASSKVAGGASYEQYF
clone_size: -; d_call: -; v_call: TRBV19; j_call: TRBJ2-5; cdr3_nt: TGTGCCAGTAGTACACAGGGTAAAGAGACCCAGTACTTC; cdr3_aa: CASSTQGKETQYF
clone_size: few; d_call: -; v_call: TRBV6-1; j_call: TRBJ2-3; cdr3_nt: TGTGCCAGCAGTGAACTCACAGATACGCAGTATTTT; cdr3_aa: CASSELTDTQYF
clone_size: -; d_call: -; v_call: TRBV6-2/TRBV6-3; j_call: TRBJ1-5; cdr3_nt: TGTGCCAGCACCAAAACAGGTCGCAATCAGCCCCAGCATTTT; cdr3_aa: CASTKTGRNQPQHF
clone_size: -; d_call: TRBD2; v_call: TRBV2; j_call: TRBJ2-3; cdr3_nt: TGTGCCAGCAGCAAGGGACTAGCGGGGACTTCAGATACGCAGTATTTT; cdr3_aa: CASSKGLAGTSDTQYF
clone_size: -; d_call: -; v_call: TRBV5-1; j_call: TRBJ2-3; cdr3_nt: TGCGCCAGCAGTATGGGCCGCACAGATACGCAGTATTTT; cdr3_aa: CASSMGRTDTQYF
clone_size: -; d_call: -; v_call: TRBV10-3; j_call: TRBJ1-6; cdr3_nt: TGTGCCATCAAAGAAGGGAGTTCACCCCTCCACTTT; cdr3_aa: CAIKEGSSPLHF
clone_size: -; d_call: -; v_call: TRBV25-1; j_call: TRBJ1-2; cdr3_nt: TGTGCCAGCAGTGATGGAACGTCCGGGCGAGGCTACACCTTC; cdr3_aa: CASSDGTSGRGYTF
clone_size: -; d_call: -; v_call: TRBV14; j_call: TRBJ2-1; cdr3_nt: TGTGCCAGCAGCCCCGGGACCGCGCTAAATGAGCAGTTCTTC; cdr3_aa: CASSPGTALNEQFF
clone_size: -; d_call: TRBD1; v_call: TRBV7-2; j_call: TRBJ1-1; cdr3_nt: TGTGCCAGCAGCTTGAGGTGGGACAGGGGGGACACTGAAGCTTTCTTT; cdr3_aa: CASSLRWDRGDTEAFF
clone_size: once; d_call: -; v_call: TRBV5-1; j_call: TRBJ1-4; cdr3_nt: TGCGCCAGCAGCTTGGGCACCAAGGGGGAAAAACTGTTTTTT; cdr3_aa: CASSLGTKGEKLFF
clone_size: -; d_call: -; v_call: TRBV12-3/TRBV12-4; j_call: TRBJ2-7; cdr3_nt: TGTGCCAGCAGTTTAGCAGAGGGTTACGAGCAGTACTTC; cdr3_aa: CASSLAEGYEQYF
clone_size: -; d_call: TRBD1; v_call: TRBV20-1; j_call: TRBJ2-3; cdr3_nt: TGCAGTGCCCCGGACAGGAGCACAGATACGCAGTATTTT; cdr3_aa: CSAPDRSTDTQYF
clone_size: -; d_call: TRBD1; v_call: TRBV5-1; j_call: TRBJ2-7; cdr3_nt: TGCGCCAGCAGCTTCCAAGGACAGGGGGCGAACGAGCAGTACTTC; cdr3_aa: CASSFQGQGANEQYF